This TCR beta chain was observed in a study of cytomegalovirus exposure and HLA in healthy donors. Overall study findings and caveats: Per published accounts, TCR beta sequences correctly predicted the HLA-A and HLA-B alleles of most subjects.

The PCR used 60 Vbeta and 13 Jbeta primers. The protocol was immunoSEQ multiplex PCR, while the TCRdb copy is restricted to in-frame clones and leaves out a portion. The sample shows about 140,000 clones, 76% of them seen only once. This clone showed up just once. The target antigen is unknown. The receptor was isolated from a male donor in good health and CMV-seronegative. The sequenced material came from PBMCs.

The CDR3 nucleotides read TGTGCCAGCAGCGTAGGGGGGGGTAAGGGTTCACCCCTCCACTTT. The encoded protein is CASSVGGGKGSPLHF. The chain couples TRBV9 to TRBJ1-6; possible D gene TRBD1, 5 bases. Trimming took off 0 bases at V and 9 bases at J, with 13 bases between the two ends. CDR1 is SGDLS and CDR2 is YYNGEE in the germline V gene. This CDR3 is built from 15 residues.